In its sample, the clone carrying this T cell receptor beta chain was seen once. The CDR3 has 15 residues. Germline loops: CDR1 SGHTA, CDR2 FQGNSA. V lost 1 base, J lost 0 bases, and 8 bases lay in between. The data are from a study of shared clonotypes between healthy human individuals. Study summary: Sampling drew on donors who were a couple of women and a few men aged 18 to 49.

Every donor, a Caucasian adult, lived in Nashville, Tennessee. It was at deep level that the assay was run. Each sorted subset replicate got 200 ng genomic DNA, about 33,000 genomes. TCRdb's table, derived via immunoSEQ multiplex PCR, lists solely in-frame clones and lacks some. Of around 1.1 million clones in the sample, roughly 74% were seen once. The sequenced sample consisted of memory CD4+ T cells from PBMCs. This sample's subset: CD45RA-negative fraction. This rearrangement joins TRBV7-2 to TRBJ2-3; D uncertain. The TCR originated in a young man in good health. Some clones in this sample may be carry-over from other donors' samples. The chain's CDR3 is CASSLGWSSTDTQYF. In nucleotides, the CDR3 is TGTGCCAGCAGCTTAGGGTGGTCTAGCACAGATACGCAGTATTTT. The complete variable domain, with remaining parts taken from reference TRBV7-2 and TRBJ2-3, reads GAGVSQSPSNKVTEKGKDVELRCDPISGHTALYWYRQSLGQGLEFLIYFQGNSAPDKSGLPSDRFSAERTGGSVSTLTIQRTQQEDSAVYLCASSLGWSSTDTQYFGPGTRLTVL.